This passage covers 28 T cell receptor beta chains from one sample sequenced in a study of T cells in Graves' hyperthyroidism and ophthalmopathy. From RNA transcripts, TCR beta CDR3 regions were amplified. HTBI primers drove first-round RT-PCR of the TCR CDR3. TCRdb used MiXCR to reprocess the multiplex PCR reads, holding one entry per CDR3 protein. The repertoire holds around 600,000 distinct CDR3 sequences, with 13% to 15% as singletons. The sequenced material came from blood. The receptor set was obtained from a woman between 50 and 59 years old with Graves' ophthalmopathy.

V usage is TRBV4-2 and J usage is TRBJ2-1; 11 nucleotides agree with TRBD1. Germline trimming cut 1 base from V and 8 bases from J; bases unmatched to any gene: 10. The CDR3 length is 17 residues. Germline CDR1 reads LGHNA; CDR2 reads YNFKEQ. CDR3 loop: CASSQVGDRGFIDEQFF. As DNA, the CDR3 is TGTGCCAGCAGCCAAGTTGGGGACAGGGGGTTTATTGATGAGCAGTTCTTC.

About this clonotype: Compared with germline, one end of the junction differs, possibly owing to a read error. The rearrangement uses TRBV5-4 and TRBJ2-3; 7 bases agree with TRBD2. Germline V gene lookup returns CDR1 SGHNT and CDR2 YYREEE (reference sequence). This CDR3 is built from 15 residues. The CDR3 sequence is CASSLGGGSTDTRYF. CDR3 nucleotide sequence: TGTGCCAGCAGCTTGGGCGGGGGAAGCACAGATACGCGGTATTTT.

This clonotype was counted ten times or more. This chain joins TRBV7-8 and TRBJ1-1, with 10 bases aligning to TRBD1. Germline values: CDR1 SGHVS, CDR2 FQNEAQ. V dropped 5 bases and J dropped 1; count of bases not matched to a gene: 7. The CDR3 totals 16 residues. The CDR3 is CASSPHRTGGNTEAFF. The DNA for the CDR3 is TGTGCCAGCAGCCCTCATCGGACAGGGGGGAACACTGAAGCTTTCTTT. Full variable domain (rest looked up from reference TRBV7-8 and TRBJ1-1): GAGVSQSPRYKVAKRGQDVALRCDPISGHVSLFWYQQALGQGPEFLTYFQNEAQLDKSGLPSDRFFAERPEGSVSTLKIQRTQQEDSAVYLCASSPHRTGGNTEAFFGQGTRLTVV.

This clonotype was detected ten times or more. This CDR3 reads CASSLAGSKNIQYF. DNA for the CDR3: TGTGCCAGCAGTCTAGCGGGATCCAAAAACATTCAGTACTTC. This chain uses TRBV27 with TRBJ2-4; 9 nucleotides line up with TRBD2. Germline V gives CDR1 MNHEY, CDR2 SMNVEV (reference sequence). After removal of 5 bases from V and 2 bases from J, the junction contained 1 base not matched to a gene. The CDR3 length is 14 residues.

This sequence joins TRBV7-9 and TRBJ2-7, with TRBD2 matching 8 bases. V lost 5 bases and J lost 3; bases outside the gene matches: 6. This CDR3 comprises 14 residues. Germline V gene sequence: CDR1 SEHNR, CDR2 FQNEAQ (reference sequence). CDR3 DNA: TGTGCCAGCAGCCCCGGGGGGGCCGGCTACGAGCAGTACTTC. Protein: CASSPGGAGYEQYF.

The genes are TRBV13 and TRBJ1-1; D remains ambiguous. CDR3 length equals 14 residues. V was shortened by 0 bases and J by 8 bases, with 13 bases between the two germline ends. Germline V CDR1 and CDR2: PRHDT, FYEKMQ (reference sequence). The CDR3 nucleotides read TGTGCCAGCAGCTTAGGCAGGCTTAAAGACGAAGCTTTCTTT. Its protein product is CASSLGRLKDEAFF. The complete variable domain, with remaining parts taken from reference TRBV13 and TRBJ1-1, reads AAGVIQSPRHLIKEKRETATLKCYPIPRHDTVYWYQQGPGQDPQFLISFYEKMQSDKGSIPDRFSAQQFSDYHSELNMSSLELGDSALYFCASSLGRLKDEAFFGQGTRLTVV.

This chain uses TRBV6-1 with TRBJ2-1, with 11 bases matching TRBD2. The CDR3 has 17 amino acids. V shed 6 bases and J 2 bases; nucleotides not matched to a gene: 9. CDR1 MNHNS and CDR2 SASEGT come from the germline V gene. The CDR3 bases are TGTGCCAGCAGATTGTCTTTAGCGGGAGGGCCCTACAATGAGCAGTTCTTC. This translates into CASRLSLAGGPYNEQFF.

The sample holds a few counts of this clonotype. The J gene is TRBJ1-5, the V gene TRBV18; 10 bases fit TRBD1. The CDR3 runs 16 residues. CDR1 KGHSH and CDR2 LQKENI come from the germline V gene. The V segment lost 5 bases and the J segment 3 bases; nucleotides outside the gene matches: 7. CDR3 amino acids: CASSTGTGDFNQPQHF. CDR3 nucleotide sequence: TGTGCCAGCTCAACCGGGACAGGGGACTTCAATCAGCCCCAGCATTTT. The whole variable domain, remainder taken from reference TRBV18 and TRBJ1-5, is NAGVMQNPRHLVRRRGQEARLRCSPMKGHSHVYWYRQLPEEGLKFMVYLQKENIIDESGMPKERFSAEFPKEGPSILRIQQVVRGDSAAYFCASSTGTGDFNQPQHFGDGTRLSIL.

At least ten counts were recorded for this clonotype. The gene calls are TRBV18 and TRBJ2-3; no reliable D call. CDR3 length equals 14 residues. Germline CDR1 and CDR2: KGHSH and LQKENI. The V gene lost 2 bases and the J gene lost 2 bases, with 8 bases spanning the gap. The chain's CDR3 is CASSPTRTTDTQYF. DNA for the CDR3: TGTGCCAGCTCACCAACAAGGACCACAGATACGCAGTATTTT.

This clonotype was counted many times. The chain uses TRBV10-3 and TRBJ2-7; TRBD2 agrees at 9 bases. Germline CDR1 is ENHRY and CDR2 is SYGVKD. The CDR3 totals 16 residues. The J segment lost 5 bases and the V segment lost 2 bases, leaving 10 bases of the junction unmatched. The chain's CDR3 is CAISEGARGRANEQYF. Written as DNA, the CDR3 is TGTGCCATCAGTGAGGGGGCTCGCGGGAGGGCCAACGAGCAGTACTTC.

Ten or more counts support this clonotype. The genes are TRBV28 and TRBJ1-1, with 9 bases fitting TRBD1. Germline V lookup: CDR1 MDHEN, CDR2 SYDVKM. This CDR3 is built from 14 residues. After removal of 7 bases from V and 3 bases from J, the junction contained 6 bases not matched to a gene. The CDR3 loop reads CASKTGGWYTEAFF. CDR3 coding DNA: TGTGCCAGCAAAACAGGGGGCTGGTACACTGAAGCTTTCTTT. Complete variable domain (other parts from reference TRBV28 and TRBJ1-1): DVKVTQSSRYLVKRTGEKVFLECVQDMDHENMFWYRQDPGLGLRLIYFSYDVKMKEKGDIPEGYSVSREKKERFSLILESASTNQTSMYLCASKTGGWYTEAFFGQGTRLTVV.

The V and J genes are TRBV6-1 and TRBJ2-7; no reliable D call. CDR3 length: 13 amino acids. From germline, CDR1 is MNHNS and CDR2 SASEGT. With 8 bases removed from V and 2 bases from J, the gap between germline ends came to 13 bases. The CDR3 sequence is CASWSSAPYEQYF. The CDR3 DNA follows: TGTGCCAGCTGGTCGAGCGCTCCCTACGAGCAGTACTTC.

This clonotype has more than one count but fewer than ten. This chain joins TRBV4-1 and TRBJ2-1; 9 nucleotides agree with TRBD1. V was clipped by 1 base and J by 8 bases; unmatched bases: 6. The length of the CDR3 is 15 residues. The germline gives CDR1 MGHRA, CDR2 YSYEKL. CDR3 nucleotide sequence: TGCGCCAGCAGCCAAGCCGGGACAGGGTTCGATGAGCAGTTCTTC. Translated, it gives CASSQAGTGFDEQFF.

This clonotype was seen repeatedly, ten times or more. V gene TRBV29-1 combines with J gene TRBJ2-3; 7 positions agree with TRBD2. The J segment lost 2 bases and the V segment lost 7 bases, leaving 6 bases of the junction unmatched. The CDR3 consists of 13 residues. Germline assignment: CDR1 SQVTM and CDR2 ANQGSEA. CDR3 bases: TGCAGCGCGAGCGGGATTATCACAGATACGCAGTATTTT. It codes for CSASGIITDTQYF.

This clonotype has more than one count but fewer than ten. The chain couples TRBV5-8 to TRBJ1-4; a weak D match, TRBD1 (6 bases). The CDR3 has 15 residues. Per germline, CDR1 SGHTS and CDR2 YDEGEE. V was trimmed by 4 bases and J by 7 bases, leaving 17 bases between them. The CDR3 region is CASSQNRVEGEKLFF. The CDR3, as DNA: TGTGCCAGCAGCCAAAACAGGGTAGAGGGTGAAAAACTGTTTTTT.

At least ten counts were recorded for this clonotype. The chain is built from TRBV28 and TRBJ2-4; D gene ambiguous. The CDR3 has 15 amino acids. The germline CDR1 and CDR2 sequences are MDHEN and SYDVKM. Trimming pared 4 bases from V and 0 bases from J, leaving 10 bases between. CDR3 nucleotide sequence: TGTGCCAGCAGTTCGGTTACCTTAGCCAAAAACATTCAGTACTTC. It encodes CASSSVTLAKNIQYF.

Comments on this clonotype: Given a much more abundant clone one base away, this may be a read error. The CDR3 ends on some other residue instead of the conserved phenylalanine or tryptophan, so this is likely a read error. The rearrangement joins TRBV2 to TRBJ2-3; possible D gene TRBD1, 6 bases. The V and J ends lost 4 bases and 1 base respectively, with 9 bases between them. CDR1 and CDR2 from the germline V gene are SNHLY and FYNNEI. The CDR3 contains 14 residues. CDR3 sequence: CASSGTVRTDTQYL. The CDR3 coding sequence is TGTGCCAGCAGTGGGACAGTCCGCACAGATACGCAGTATCTT.

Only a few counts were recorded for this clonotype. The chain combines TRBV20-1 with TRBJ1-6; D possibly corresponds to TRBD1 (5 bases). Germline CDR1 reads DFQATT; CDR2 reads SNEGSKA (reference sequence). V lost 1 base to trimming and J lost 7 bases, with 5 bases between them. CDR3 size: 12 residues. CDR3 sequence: CSARGQNSPLHF. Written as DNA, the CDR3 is TGCAGTGCTAGAGGACAGAATTCACCCCTCCACTTT.

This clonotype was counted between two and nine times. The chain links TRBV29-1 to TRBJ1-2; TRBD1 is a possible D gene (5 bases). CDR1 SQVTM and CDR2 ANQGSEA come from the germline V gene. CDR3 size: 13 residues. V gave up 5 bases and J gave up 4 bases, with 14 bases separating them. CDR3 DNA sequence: TGCAGCGTTAGGGAGGGGTCGACCTATGGCTACACCTTC. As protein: CSVREGSTYGYTF.

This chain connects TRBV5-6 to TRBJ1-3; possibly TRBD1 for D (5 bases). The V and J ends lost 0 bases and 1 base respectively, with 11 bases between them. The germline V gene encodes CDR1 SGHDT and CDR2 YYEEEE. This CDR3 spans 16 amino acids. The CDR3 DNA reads TGTGCCAGCAGCTTGGTTAGTCGGGGGTCTGGAAACACCATATATTTT. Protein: CASSLVSRGSGNTIYF. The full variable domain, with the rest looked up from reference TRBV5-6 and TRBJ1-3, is DAGVTQSPTHLIKTRGQQVTLRCSPKSGHDTVSWYQQALGQGPQFIFQYYEEEERQRGNFPDRFSGHQFPNYSSELNVNALLLGDSALYLCASSLVSRGSGNTIYFGEGSWLTVV.

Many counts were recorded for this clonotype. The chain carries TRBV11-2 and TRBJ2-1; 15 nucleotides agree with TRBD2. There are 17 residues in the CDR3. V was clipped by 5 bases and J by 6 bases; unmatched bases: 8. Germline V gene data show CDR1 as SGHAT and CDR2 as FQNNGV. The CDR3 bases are TGTGCCAGCAGCAGGACTAGCGGGGGGGTGGGGATCAATGAGCAGTTCTTC. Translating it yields CASSRTSGGVGINEQFF.

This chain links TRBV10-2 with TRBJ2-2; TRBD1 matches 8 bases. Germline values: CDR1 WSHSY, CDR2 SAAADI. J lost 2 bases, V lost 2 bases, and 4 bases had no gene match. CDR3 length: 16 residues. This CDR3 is CASSEPPGGNTGELFF. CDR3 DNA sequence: TGCGCCAGCAGTGAGCCCCCAGGGGGCAACACCGGGGAGCTGTTTTTT.

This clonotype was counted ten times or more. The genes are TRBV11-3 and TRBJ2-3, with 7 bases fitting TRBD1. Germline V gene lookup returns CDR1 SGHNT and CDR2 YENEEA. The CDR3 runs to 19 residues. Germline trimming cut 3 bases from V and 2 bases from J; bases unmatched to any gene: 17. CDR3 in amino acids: CASSFQWDGKGATTDTQYF. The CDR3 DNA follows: TGTGCCAGCAGCTTCCAATGGGACGGAAAGGGGGCGACCACAGATACGCAGTATTTT.

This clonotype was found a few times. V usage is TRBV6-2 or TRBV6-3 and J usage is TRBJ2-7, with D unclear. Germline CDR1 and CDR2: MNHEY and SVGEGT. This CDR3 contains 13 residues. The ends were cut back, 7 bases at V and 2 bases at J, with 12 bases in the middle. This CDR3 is CASTHGETYEQYF. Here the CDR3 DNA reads TGTGCCAGCACCCACGGAGAGACCTACGAGCAGTACTTC.

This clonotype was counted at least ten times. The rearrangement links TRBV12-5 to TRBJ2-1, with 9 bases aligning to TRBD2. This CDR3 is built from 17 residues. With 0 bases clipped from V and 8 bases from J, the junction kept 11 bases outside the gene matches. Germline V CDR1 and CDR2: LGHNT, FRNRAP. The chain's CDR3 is CASGLVRGAGGYDEQFF. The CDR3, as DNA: TGTGCTAGTGGTTTGGTACGTGGAGCGGGGGGATATGATGAGCAGTTCTTC.

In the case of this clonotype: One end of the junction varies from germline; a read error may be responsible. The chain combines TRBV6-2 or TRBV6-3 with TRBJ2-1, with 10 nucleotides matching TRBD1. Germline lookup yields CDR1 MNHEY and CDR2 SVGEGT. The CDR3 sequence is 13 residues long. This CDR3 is CASSTGTGVEPFF. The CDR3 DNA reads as TGTGCCAGCAGTACCGGGACAGGGGTGGAGCCGTTCTTC.

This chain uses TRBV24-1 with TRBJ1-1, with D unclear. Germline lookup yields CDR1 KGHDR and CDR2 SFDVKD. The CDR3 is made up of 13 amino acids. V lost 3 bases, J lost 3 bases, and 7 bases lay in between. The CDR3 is CATSDPMDTEAFF. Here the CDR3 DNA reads TGTGCCACCAGTGATCCAATGGACACTGAAGCTTTCTTT.

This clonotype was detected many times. CDR3 sequence reads: CASSMPGMVSEAFF. CDR3 in DNA: TGTGCCAGTAGTATGCCAGGGATGGTATCGGAAGCTTTCTTT. The gene calls are TRBV19 and TRBJ1-1; D possibly corresponds to TRBD1 (5 bases). CDR1 and CDR2 (germline): LNHDA, SQIVND (reference sequence). V was pared by 3 bases and J by 8 bases, with 16 bases between. The CDR3 has 14 amino acids.